The 26 T cell receptor beta chains listed next were all sequenced from one sample in a study of cytomegalovirus exposure and HLA in healthy donors. Primers: 60 Vbeta forward and 13 Jbeta reverse. TCRdb's copy holds only in-frame clones and misses some; the assay was immunoSEQ multiplex PCR. The sample contains under 95,000 clones, roughly 75% of which appear only once. The specimen was PBMCs. These receptors came from a male donor in good health and CMV-seronegative.

This clone was observed a handful of times. The V and J genes are TRBV7-6 and TRBJ1-4, with 10 bases matching TRBD1. The CDR3 runs 16 residues. V shed 0 bases and J 8 bases; nucleotides not matched to a gene: 6. CDR1 is SGHVS, CDR2 FNYEAQ, per germline. The CDR3 DNA sequence: TGTGCCAGCAGCTTAGCGGGACAGGGGATAGGAGAAAAACTGTTTTTT. Translating gives CASSLAGQGIGEKLFF.

This rearrangement joins TRBV6-1 to TRBJ1-2; TRBD1 matches at 8 bases. With V trimmed by 4 bases and J by 6 bases, 10 bases remained unmatched. From germline, CDR1 is MNHNS and CDR2 SASEGT. The CDR3 is 15 residues long. CDR3 nucleotides: TGTGCCAGCAGTGGCGGACAGGGATACGCCCATGGCTACACCTTC. Translated: CASSGGQGYAHGYTF.

This rearrangement joins TRBV29-1 to TRBJ2-7; D not certain. Trimming stripped 0 bases from V and 2 bases from J, with 8 bases between. The germline V gene has CDR1 SQVTM and CDR2 ANQGSEA. This CDR3 has 13 residues. The CDR3 sequence: CSVEDPPTYEQYF. For the CDR3, the DNA is TGCAGCGTTGAAGATCCCCCAACCTACGAGCAGTACTTC.

V gene TRBV19 combines with J gene TRBJ2-7; 7 bases agree with TRBD2. The V segment lost 4 bases and the J segment 2 bases; nucleotides outside the gene matches: 8. There are 15 residues in the CDR3. The germline V gene has CDR1 LNHDA and CDR2 SQIVND (reference sequence). The CDR3 DNA reads TGTGCCAGTAGTACCCGGGGGGACGGTGCCTACGAGCAGTACTTC. Amino acids: CASSTRGDGAYEQYF.

This clone was counted a few times. The chain carries TRBV7-3 and TRBJ1-1; 9 bases fit TRBD1. Per germline, CDR1 SGHTA and CDR2 FQGTGA. The CDR3 covers 14 residues. The J segment lost 5 bases and the V segment lost 3 bases, leaving 4 bases of the junction unmatched. The CDR3: CASSFSGTGTEAFF. CDR3 sequence (DNA): TGTGCCAGCAGCTTCTCCGGGACAGGGACTGAAGCTTTCTTT.

The chain carries TRBV4-2 and TRBJ2-1; 9 positions agree with TRBD2. The CDR3 is made up of 17 amino acids. The V and J ends lost 0 bases and 7 bases, in that order; junction bases with no gene match: 10. Per germline, CDR1 LGHNA and CDR2 YNFKEQ. The DNA of the CDR3 is TGTGCCAGCAGCCAAGATGGACTAGCGATGAAGTTGAATGAGCAGTTCTTC. This gives the protein CASSQDGLAMKLNEQFF.

This clone was seen a few times. The chain recombines TRBV9 with TRBJ1-1; TRBD1 aligns across 7 bases. The germline CDR1 and CDR2 sequences are SGDLS and YYNGEE. Unmatched junction bases numbered 0, after V lost 3 bases and J lost 1 base. The CDR3 sequence is 13 residues long. CDR3 region: CASSGQGNTEAFF. The CDR3 coding sequence is TGTGCCAGCAGCGGACAGGGGAACACTGAAGCTTTCTTT.

This chain connects TRBV5-6 to TRBJ2-2; 15 bases agree with TRBD2. The CDR3 covers 17 residues. Per the germline V gene, CDR1 is SGHDT and CDR2 is YYEEEE. Trimming removed 4 bases from V and 5 bases from J; junction bases left unmatched: 6. CDR3 loop: CASSPWTSGGGTGELFF. The CDR3 coding sequence is TGTGCCAGCAGCCCCTGGACTAGCGGGGGGGGTACCGGGGAGCTGTTTTTT.

The V gene is TRBV29-1, the J gene TRBJ1-2; 7 nucleotides line up with TRBD1. The CDR3 extends over 16 amino acids. V trimming: 6 bases; J trimming: 0 bases; junction bases outside the gene matches: 13. The germline CDR1 and CDR2 sequences are SQVTM and ANQGSEA. CDR3 DNA: TGCAGCGTCGATCGGGACAGTGGGGGTACTAACTATGGCTACACCTTC. Amino acid sequence: CSVDRDSGGTNYGYTF.

The chain is built from TRBV30 and TRBJ2-1, with TRBD2 matching over 9 bases. The length of the CDR3 is 15 residues. Per the germline V gene, CDR1 is GTSNPN and CDR2 is SVGIG (reference sequence). Trimming at V came to 1 base and at J to 0 bases, leaving 1 base not matched to a gene. CDR3 coding DNA: TGTGCCTGGAGTGGCGGGAGGGGCTCCTACAATGAGCAGTTCTTC. Its protein product is CAWSGGRGSYNEQFF.

The rearrangement joins TRBV5-1 to TRBJ2-5; 9 bases are a match to TRBD1. CDR1 is SGHRS, CDR2 YFSETQ, per germline. Trimming at V came to 4 bases and at J to 2 bases, leaving 9 bases not matched to a gene. The CDR3 loop spans 16 amino acids. CDR3 loop: CASSPTLGTGQETQYF. For the CDR3, the DNA is TGCGCCAGCAGCCCCACCCTTGGGACAGGGCAAGAGACCCAGTACTTC.

This chain connects TRBV7-6 to TRBJ1-3; 7 positions agree with TRBD1. The trim removed 7 bases at V and 1 base at J, leaving 7 bases unmatched. The CDR3 spans 15 residues. The germline V gene encodes CDR1 SGHVS and CDR2 FNYEAQ. CDR3 DNA: TGTGCCAGCACGGACAGGAAAATATCTGGAAACACCATATATTTT. This sequence encodes CASTDRKISGNTIYF.

This chain uses TRBV28 with TRBJ2-7, with D tentatively TRBD1 (6 bases). From germline, CDR1 is MDHEN and CDR2 SYDVKM. This CDR3 is built from 11 residues. V lost 6 bases, J lost 5 bases, and 8 bases lay in between. CDR3 DNA: TGTGCCAGCAGCTACAGGGACGAGCAGTACTTC. Translated, it gives CASSYRDEQYF.

The chain uses TRBV25-1 and TRBJ1-1; D possibly corresponds to TRBD1 (6 bases). Per the germline V gene, CDR1 is MGHDK and CDR2 is SYGVNS. CDR3 length: 15 amino acids. Trimming cost V 4 bases and J 2 bases, with 14 bases left between them. DNA for the CDR3: TGTGCCAGCAGTGGGGGGGGGCCCCTAAACACTGAAGCTTTCTTT. Its translation is CASSGGGPLNTEAFF.

The chain carries TRBV5-1 and TRBJ2-5; D perhaps matches TRBD2 (6 bases). The J call may not be correct, given that the DNA end is closer to TRBJ2-7. Germline V gives CDR1 SGHRS, CDR2 YFSETQ. CDR3 length: 15 amino acids. This CDR3 reads CASRAFGGARDEQYF. The CDR3 DNA reads TGCGCCAGCCGAGCCTTCGGCGGGGCCCGGGACGAGCAGTACTTC.

This sequence joins TRBV6-5 and TRBJ1-2; D remains unclear. In germline, CDR1 is MNHEY, CDR2 SVGAGI. Trimming removed 2 bases from V and 7 bases from J, with 11 bases in between. The CDR3 spans 13 residues. CDR3 nucleotide sequence: TGTGCCAGCAGTTACGGTCGAGATCGTGGCTACACCTTC. Its translation is CASSYGRDRGYTF.

V gene TRBV6-6 combines with J gene TRBJ2-1; 8 nucleotides match TRBD1. The CDR3 runs to 16 residues. The trim removed 4 bases at V and 5 bases at J, leaving 10 bases unmatched. Germline CDR1 reads MNHNY; CDR2 reads SVGAGI (reference sequence). The CDR3 protein is CASSSNPDRADNEQFF. The CDR3 region has the DNA TGTGCCAGCAGTTCCAACCCGGACAGGGCGGACAATGAGCAGTTCTTC.

The chain recombines TRBV5-1 with TRBJ2-1; 11 bases agree with TRBD2. The germline CDR1 and CDR2 sequences are SGHRS and YFSETQ. With V trimmed by 4 bases and J by 10 bases, 16 bases remained unmatched. The CDR3 runs 17 residues. The CDR3 DNA is TGCGCCAGCAGCCTGTTATACTTAGCGGGAGGGCTAGGAGAGCAGTTCTTC. Its translation is CASSLLYLAGGLGEQFF.

The chain joins TRBV10-3 to TRBJ1-5; 8 positions match TRBD1. Germline assignment: CDR1 ENHRY and CDR2 SYGVKD. V was clipped by 2 bases and J by 2 bases; unmatched bases: 8. The CDR3 extends over 17 amino acids. The CDR3 nucleotides read TGTGCCATCAGTGAGCCCTCAGGGGGCGCGGGCAATCAGCCCCAGCATTTT. Its translation is CAISEPSGGAGNQPQHF.

The V and J genes are TRBV5-4 and TRBJ1-2; the D gene is possibly TRBD1 (6 bases). CDR3 size: 15 residues. The ends were cut back, 2 bases at V and 8 bases at J, with 19 bases in the middle. Germline CDR1 and CDR2: SGHNT and YYREEE (reference sequence). In nucleotides, the CDR3 is TGTGCCAGCAGCTTCGGTCGACAGGCCTCAGGGGGCTACACCTTC. Residues: CASSFGRQASGGYTF.

This chain joins TRBV15 and TRBJ2-7; D perhaps matches TRBD2 (6 bases). Trimming shortened V by 4 bases and J by 5 bases, and 9 bases separated the two germline ends. Germline loops: CDR1 LNHNV, CDR2 YYDKDF (reference sequence). This CDR3 is 12 amino acids long. For the CDR3, the DNA is TGTGCCACCAGCACGCGGAGGGACGAGCAGTACTTC. This encodes CATSTRRDEQYF.

This sequence joins TRBV6-5 and TRBJ1-1, with TRBD1 matching 7 bases. CDR1 and CDR2 from the germline V gene are MNHEY and SVGAGI. The J segment lost 7 bases and the V segment lost 5 bases, leaving 7 bases of the junction unmatched. CDR3 length: 13 residues. CDR3 sequence (DNA): TGTGCCAGCAGTCCGCCGGGACAGAATGAAGCTTTCTTT. Translating gives CASSPPGQNEAFF.

This CDR3 is CASSLGTLPHTGELFF. In nucleotides, the CDR3 is TGTGCCAGCAGCTTAGGGACTCTCCCACACACCGGGGAGCTGTTTTTT. The rearrangement links TRBV7-2 to TRBJ2-2, with TRBD2 as a possible D gene (5 bases). Germline V gene lookup returns CDR1 SGHTA and CDR2 FQGNSA. This CDR3 has 16 amino acids. Trimming removed 1 base at V and 3 bases at J, with 12 bases between.

As for this clone: The CDR3 ends on some other residue instead of the conserved phenylalanine or tryptophan, so this is likely a read error. V usage is TRBV2 and J usage is TRBJ1-1; TRBD1 agrees at 7 bases. This CDR3 is 15 amino acids long. Trimming removed 5 bases from V and 1 base from J; junction bases left unmatched: 7. Per germline, CDR1 SNHLY and CDR2 FYNNEI. CDR3 nucleotide sequence: TGTGCCAGCAGTTTAAGCCGGGACAGGAACACTGAAGCTTTCCTT. As protein: CASSLSRDRNTEAFL.

V is TRBV13 and J is TRBJ1-2, with a tentative D call TRBD1 (5 bases). Germline V gene lookup returns CDR1 PRHDT and CDR2 FYEKMQ (reference sequence). V shed 5 bases and J shed 7 bases, with 11 bases lying between them. The CDR3 contains 12 residues. In DNA form, the CDR3 reads TGTGCCAGCAGCGTCGGCAGGGCTGGCTACACCTTC. Protein product: CASSVGRAGYTF.

The sample holds one count of this clone. V is TRBV6-6 and J is TRBJ2-5; tentative D call: TRBD2 (5 bases). Germline loops: CDR1 MNHNY, CDR2 SVGAGI (reference sequence). The CDR3 covers 16 residues. V was pared by 0 bases and J by 5 bases, with 16 bases between. CDR3 amino acids: CASSYSSWQLAETQYF. The CDR3, as DNA: TGTGCCAGCAGTTACTCGAGTTGGCAGCTAGCCGAGACCCAGTACTTC.